Here is one TCR beta chain with its context. Its antigen is as yet unknown. The source of the sample is a study of beta chain features in type 1 diabetes. Across the study: Nearly 110,000,000 sorted cells were examined across all samples.

The CDR3 extends over 16 amino acids. The ends were cut back, 3 bases at V and 2 bases at J, with 16 bases in the middle. Germline CDR1 and CDR2: SGDLS and YYNGEE. The authors reverse transcribed all of the isolated RNA, so sequencing captured expressed TCRB transcripts. TCRdb keeps only in-frame clones here, not all; method: immunoSEQ multiplex PCR. The top ten hold 2% to 3% of the sample, which has approximately 130,000 clones, roughly 17% seen once. Study-level points and caveats: When Type 1 diabetes patients were examined, their TCRB CDR3s proved moderately but significantly shorter in all four CD4+ subsets.

The sequenced sample was central memory CD4+ T cells from blood. The chain uses TRBV9 and TRBJ2-3; tentatively, D is TRBD1 or TRBD2 (5 bases each). The source of this sequence is a man in his late teens or twenties with type 1 diabetes. CDR3 DNA: TGTGCCAGCAGCGCCGGGACCCCGATACCCACAGATACGCAGTATTTT. Protein product: CASSAGTPIPTDTQYF. The full variable domain, with the rest looked up from reference TRBV9 and TRBJ2-3, is DSGVTQTPKHLITATGQRVTLRCSPRSGDLSVYWYQQSLDQGLQFLIQYYNGEERAKGNILERFSAQQFPDLHSELNLSSLELGDSALYFCASSAGTPIPTDTQYFGPGTRLTVL.